This T cell receptor (beta chain) was profiled in a study of technical replicates of blood from a few donors. This CDR3 region has 14 residues. The V gene end was trimmed by 3 bases and the J gene end by 1 base; junction bases not matched to a gene: 3. Germline V gives CDR1 SGHNT, CDR2 YYREEE (reference sequence). Clones were sequenced by immunoSEQ multiplex PCR, and TCRdb holds only the in-frame ones, with some missing. The table lists more than 55,000 clones, 80% to 95% of them singletons. Sequenced input: PBMCs. This chain links TRBV5-4 with TRBJ1-1; 7 nucleotides align to TRBD1. The source of this sequence is a human donor in good health. Some clones in this sample may be carry-over from other donors' samples. In DNA, the CDR3 is TGTGCCAGCAGCTCGGGACAGCCGAACACTGAAGCTTTCTTT. This sequence encodes CASSSGQPNTEAFF.